This TCR beta chain was sequenced for a study of blood T cell repertoires in COVID-19. At the level of the study: The origin of the acute and convalescent COVID-19 samples was the United States, Italy and Spain. T cells, B-cell-depleted T cells, or PBMCs supplied cDNA or gDNA.

Only one count was recorded for this clone. In the authors' methods: Counts of nucleated cells, estimated from reference gene primer amplification, were obtained. The table came from immunoSEQ multiplex PCR; TCRdb's copy has only in-frame clones and leaves some out. The V and J calls and clone size come from that table; D and trimming were worked out from the DNA. Among roughly 220,000 clones listed, 80% to 90% were seen once. Germline CDR1 reads KGHDR; CDR2 reads SFDVKD. Losses at the gene ends were 6 bases for V and 4 bases for J; bases not matched to a gene: 6. The CDR3 sequence is 15 residues long.

What was sequenced was PBMCs or T cells enriched from blood (not recorded which). The TCR sequence derives from a woman in her late teens or twenties in a cohort exposed to, infected with or recovered from COVID-19 (not recorded which). The chain uses TRBV24-1 and TRBJ2-3; 10 nucleotides align to TRBD2. CDR3 sequence reads: CATSLGTSVSDTQYF. As DNA, the CDR3 is TGTGCCACCAGTCTCGGGACTAGCGTATCAGATACGCAGTATTTT.